Each of the 9 T cell receptor beta chains below was sequenced from the same sample in a study of cytomegalovirus exposure and HLA in healthy donors. The PCR ran on 60 Vbeta and 13 Jbeta primers. Profiling relied on immunoSEQ multiplex PCR, and the TCRdb table lists in-frame clones only, not all of them. The sample carries around 150,000 clones, approximately 80% recorded once. Sequenced sample: PBMCs. The receptors originated from a man aged 45-65 years in good health and CMV-seronegative.

As concerns this clone: The sample contains more than one DNA sequence encoding this CDR3. V is TRBV19 and J is TRBJ1-1; the D gene is possibly TRBD1 (5 bases). In germline, CDR1 is LNHDA, CDR2 SQIVND (reference sequence). The V and J ends lost 5 bases and 1 base respectively, with 8 bases between them. This CDR3 has 13 residues. The CDR3 DNA reads TGTGCCAGTAGTCCTACAGGGAACACTGAAGCTTTCTTT. This codes for CASSPTGNTEAFF.

This clone was counted only a few times. V and J are TRBV2 and TRBJ1-4; 9 bases agree with TRBD1. Germline lookup yields CDR1 SNHLY and CDR2 FYNNEI. This CDR3 is 15 amino acids long. V dropped 5 bases and J dropped 3; count of bases not matched to a gene: 4. This CDR3 is CASSTRQGANEKLFF. The CDR3 DNA sequence: TGTGCCAGCAGTACCCGACAGGGGGCTAATGAAAAACTGTTTTTT.

This clone was seen only once. V usage is TRBV6-4 and J usage is TRBJ2-1, with 9 bases lining up with TRBD1. J gave up 0 bases and V 6 bases, and 9 bases lay outside the gene matches. CDR1 is MRHNA, CDR2 SNTAGT, per germline. The CDR3 is made up of 17 amino acids. CDR3 DNA: TGTGCCAGCAGCTATCACGGGACAGGGAGCTCCTACAATGAGCAGTTCTTC. It yields the protein CASSYHGTGSSYNEQFF.

This chain uses TRBV6-6 with TRBJ2-3; a possible D gene is TRBD2 (5 bases). V lost 7 bases, J lost 6 bases, and 23 bases lay in between. CDR1 and CDR2 (germline): MNHNY, SVGAGI (reference sequence). The CDR3 has 16 residues. For the CDR3, the DNA is TGTGCCAGCACCCTTACTGGGCGGGCCCTGGGGGATACGCAGTATTTT. Translating it yields CASTLTGRALGDTQYF.

The V call is TRBV5-4, the J call TRBJ2-2; 7 bases line up with TRBD2. CDR1 and CDR2 from the germline V gene are SGHNT and YYREEE (reference sequence). Losses at the gene ends were 4 bases for V and 1 base for J; bases not matched to a gene: 7. The CDR3 is 16 amino acids. CDR3 in DNA: TGTGCCAGCAGCACTCCACTAGCGCGGAACACCGGGGAGCTGTTTTTT. Translation: CASSTPLARNTGELFF.

The chain recombines TRBV5-6 with TRBJ2-3; 11 bases match TRBD2. Germline V CDR1 and CDR2: SGHDT, YYEEEE. V lost 0 bases, J lost 5 bases, and 8 bases stayed unmatched. The CDR3 has 17 amino acids. The CDR3 DNA is TGTGCCAGCAGCTTGGTGGTAGCGGGAGGGCCTGGAGATACGCAGTATTTT. Its protein product is CASSLVVAGGPGDTQYF.

J is TRBJ2-3 and V is TRBV20-1, with D hard to call. Trimming stripped 5 bases from V and 3 bases from J, with 6 bases between. The CDR3 contains 11 residues. CDR1 is DFQATT, CDR2 SNEGSKA, per germline (reference sequence). CDR3 DNA: TGCAGTGCTGTCGGTACAGATACGCAGTATTTT. Its translation: CSAVGTDTQYF.

The genes are TRBV11-2 and TRBJ2-2; D is perhaps TRBD2 (7 bases). Germline CDR1 reads SGHAT; CDR2 reads FQNNGV. Deletions cut 7 bases from V and 3 bases from J, with 21 bases between. The CDR3 has 17 residues. The CDR3 DNA follows: TGTGCCAGCATCCCGGGGCCTGGAGGGGGGGACACCGGGGAGCTGTTTTTT. It codes for CASIPGPGGGDTGELFF.

The count of this clone is one. The V call is TRBV6-5, the J call TRBJ2-3; 7 bases fit TRBD1. J lost 2 bases, V lost 5 bases, and 4 bases had no gene match. Germline V gene data show CDR1 as MNHEY and CDR2 as SVGAGI. This CDR3 is 14 amino acids long. The CDR3, as DNA: TGTGCCAGCAGTATAGGGGGCATCACAGATACGCAGTATTTT. Its translation: CASSIGGITDTQYF.